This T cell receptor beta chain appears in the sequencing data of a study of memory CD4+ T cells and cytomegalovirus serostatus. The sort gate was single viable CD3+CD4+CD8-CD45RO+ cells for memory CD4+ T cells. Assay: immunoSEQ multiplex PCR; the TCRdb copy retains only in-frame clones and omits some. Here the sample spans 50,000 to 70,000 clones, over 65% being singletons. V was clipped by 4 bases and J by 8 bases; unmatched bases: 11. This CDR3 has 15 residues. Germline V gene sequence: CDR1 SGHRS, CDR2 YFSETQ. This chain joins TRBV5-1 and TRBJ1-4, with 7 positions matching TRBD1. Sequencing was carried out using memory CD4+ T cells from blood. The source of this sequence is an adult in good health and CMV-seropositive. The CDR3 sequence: CASSSTGTEGEKLFF. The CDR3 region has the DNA TGCGCCAGCAGCAGCACCGGGACAGAAGGCGAAAAACTGTTTTTT.